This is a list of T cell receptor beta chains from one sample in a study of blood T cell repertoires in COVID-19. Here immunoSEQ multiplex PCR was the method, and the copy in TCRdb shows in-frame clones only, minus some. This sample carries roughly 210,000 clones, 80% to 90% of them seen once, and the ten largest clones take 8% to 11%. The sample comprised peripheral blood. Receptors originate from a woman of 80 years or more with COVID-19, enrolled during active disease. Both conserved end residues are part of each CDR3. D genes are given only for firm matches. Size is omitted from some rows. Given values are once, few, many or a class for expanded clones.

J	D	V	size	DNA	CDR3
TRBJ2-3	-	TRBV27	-	TGTGCCAGCAGTTTACTAACCTCTAGCACAGATACGCAGTATTTT	CASSLLTSSTDTQYF
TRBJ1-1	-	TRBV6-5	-	TGTGCCAGCAGTTTGAACAGGGTTGCAAGGACTGAAGCTTTCTTT	CASSLNRVARTEAFF
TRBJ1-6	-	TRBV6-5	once	TGTGCCAGCTCCGTGGGGGGAGGCTCACCCCTCCACTTT	CASSVGGGSPLHF
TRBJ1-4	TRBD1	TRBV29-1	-	TGCAGCGTCATCCCGGGACAGGGAAATGAAAAACTGTTTTTT	CSVIPGQGNEKLFF
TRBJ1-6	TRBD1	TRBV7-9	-	TGTGCCAGCAGCTCCTGGACAGGTCGGAGGGAAACACCCCTCCACTTT	CASSSWTGRRETPLHF
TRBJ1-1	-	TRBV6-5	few	TGTGCCAGCATCAAAAGGGGTCGTACTGAAGCTTTCTTT	CASIKRGRTEAFF
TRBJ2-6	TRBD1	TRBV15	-	TGTGCCACCAGCAGAGATCGGGACAGGGCACACGGGGCCAACGTCCTGACTTTC	CATSRDRDRAHGANVLTF
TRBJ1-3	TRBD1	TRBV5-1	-	TGCGCCAGCAGCCCCCGACAGGGAGTATCGAACACCATATATTTT	CASSPRQGVSNTIYF
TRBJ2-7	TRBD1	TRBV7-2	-	TGTGCCAGCAGCCGGGACAGGGCGCAGAGGTACGAGCAGTACTTC	CASSRDRAQRYEQYF
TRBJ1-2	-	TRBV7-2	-	TGTGCCAGCAGCTCCCAGGGGCAGAACTATGGCTACACCTTC	CASSSQGQNYGYTF
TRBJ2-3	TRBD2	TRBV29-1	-	TGCAGCGTTGACGACGGACTAGGGTATACAGATACGCAGTATTTT	CSVDDGLGYTDTQYF
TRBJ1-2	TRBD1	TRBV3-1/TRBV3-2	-	TGTGCCAGCAGCCAATGGACAGGGGTTCCCTATGGCTACACCTTC	CASSQWTGVPYGYTF
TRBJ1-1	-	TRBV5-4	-	TGTGCCAGCAGCTCCAAGACAGGAGGGAACACTGAAGCTTTCTTT	CASSSKTGGNTEAFF
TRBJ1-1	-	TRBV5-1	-	TGCGCCAGCAGCTTGGGGACTGTCTATTCGGTGAACACTGAAGCTTTCTTT	CASSLGTVYSVNTEAFF
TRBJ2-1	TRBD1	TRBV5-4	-	TGTGCCAGCAGCTCCGGGACAGGGGCCTTTGATGAGCAGTTCTTC	CASSSGTGAFDEQFF
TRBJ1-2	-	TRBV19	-	TGTGCCAGTAAGGGGATGACAGAAAACTATGGCTACACCTTC	CASKGMTENYGYTF
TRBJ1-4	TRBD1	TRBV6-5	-	TGTGCCAGCAGCCTTGATGCAGGGGGCAGTGAAAAACTGTTTTTT	CASSLDAGGSEKLFF
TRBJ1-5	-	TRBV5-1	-	TGCGCCAGCAGCTCGGGACTCCTCCGGGGAGCCCAGCATTTT	CASSSGLLRGAQHF
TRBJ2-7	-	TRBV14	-	TGTGCCAGCAGCCATCTCCTAGTCGGCACCTACGAGCAGTACTTC	CASSHLLVGTYEQYF
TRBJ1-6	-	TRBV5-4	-	TGTGCCAGCAGCTTACAGGTGGTGAATTCACCCCTCCACTTT	CASSLQVVNSPLHF
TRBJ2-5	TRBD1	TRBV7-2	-	TGTGCCAGCAGCCTCTTAGGACAGGCTGAGGGGGAGACCCAGTACTTC	CASSLLGQAEGETQYF
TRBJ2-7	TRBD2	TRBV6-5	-	TGTGCCAGCAGGCGGGGGGGCTACGAGCAGTACTTC	CASRRGGYEQYF
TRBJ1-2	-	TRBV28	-	TGTGCCAGCAGGCTAAACTATGGCTACACCTTC	CASRLNYGYTF
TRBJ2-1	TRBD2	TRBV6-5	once	TGTGCCAGCATCGGAGCGGGGGGCGGTTACAATGAGCAGTTCTTC	CASIGAGGGYNEQFF
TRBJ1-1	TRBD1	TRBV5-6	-	TGTGCCACCGGGACAGGGAGCGCTGAAGCTTTCTTT	CATGTGSAEAFF
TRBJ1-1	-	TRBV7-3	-	TGTGCCAGCAGCCGTCAGGTGAACACTGAAGCTTTCTTT	CASSRQVNTEAFF
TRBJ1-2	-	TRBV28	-	TGTGCCAGCAGTTTGACCAGGCCTACTAACTATGGCTACACCTTC	CASSLTRPTNYGYTF
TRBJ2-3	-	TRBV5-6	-	TGTGCCAGCAGCTTACAACCAGATACGCAGTATTTT	CASSLQPDTQYF
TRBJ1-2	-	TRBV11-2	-	TGTGCCAGCAGCCCACTGAAGAGCTATGGCTACACCTTC	CASSPLKSYGYTF
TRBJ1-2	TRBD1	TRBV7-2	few	TGTGCCAGCAGCCCCCAGTCAGGGGGTTTTGACTATGGCTACACCTTC	CASSPQSGGFDYGYTF
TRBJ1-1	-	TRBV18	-	TGTGCCAGCTCACCGCTCGGACAGTCTGGCGAGGGCACTGAAGCTTTCTTT	CASSPLGQSGEGTEAFF
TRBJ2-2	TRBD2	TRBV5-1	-	TGCGCCAGCAGCACGGGGGGAATGGCCGGGGAGCTGTTTTTT	CASSTGGMAGELFF
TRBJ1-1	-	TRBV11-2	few	TGTGCCAGCAGCTTGATACAGGGTTTTCAGGTGGCTTTCTTT	CASSLIQGFQVAFF
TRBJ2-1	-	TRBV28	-	TGTGCCAGCAGTTTATCGGTGAGCAATGAGCAGTTCTTC	CASSLSVSNEQFF
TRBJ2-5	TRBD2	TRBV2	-	TGTGCCAGCAGTGATCGCGGGGGGGCCTTAGAGACCCAGTACTTC	CASSDRGGALETQYF
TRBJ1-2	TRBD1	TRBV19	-	TGTGCCAGTACTATACAGGGGGCACCTTTTAACAACTATGGCTACACCTTC	CASTIQGAPFNNYGYTF
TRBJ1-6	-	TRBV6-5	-	TGTGCCAGCAGTTATCCGCAGGGAAATTCACCCCTCCACTTT	CASSYPQGNSPLHF
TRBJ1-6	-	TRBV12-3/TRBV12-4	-	TGTGCCAGCAGTGGGGGCTATTCACCCCTCCACTTT	CASSGGYSPLHF
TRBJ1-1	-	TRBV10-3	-	TGTGCCATCAGTGGGACAGCTAACACTGAAGCTTTCTTT	CAISGTANTEAFF
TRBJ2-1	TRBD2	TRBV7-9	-	TGTGCCAGCAGGGGACTAGCGGGACCCTCCTACAATGAGCAGTTCTTC	CASRGLAGPSYNEQFF
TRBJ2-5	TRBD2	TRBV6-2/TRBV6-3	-	TGTGCCAGCAGCATGAGCGGGGGTGAGACCCAGTACTTC	CASSMSGGETQYF
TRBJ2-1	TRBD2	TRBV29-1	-	TGCAGCCCTAAGCGGGGGGACAATGAGCAGTTCTTC	CSPKRGDNEQFF
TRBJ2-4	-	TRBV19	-	TGTGCCAGTAGTATAGGGAGGGAAAACATTCAGTACTTC	CASSIGRENIQYF
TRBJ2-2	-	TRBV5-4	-	TGTGCCAGCAGACGGACAGAGACCGGGGAGCTGTTTTTT	CASRRTETGELFF
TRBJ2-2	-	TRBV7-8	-	TGTGCCAGCAGCTCTCGACCCGGACAGATTAACACCGGGGAGCTGTTTTTT	CASSSRPGQINTGELFF
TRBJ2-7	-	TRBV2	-	TGTGCCAGCGGGAGGGCACAGGGAGACGAGCAGTACTTC	CASGRAQGDEQYF
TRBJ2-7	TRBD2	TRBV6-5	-	TGTGCCAGCAGTATGGCGGGGGGCCACTACGAGCAGTACTTC	CASSMAGGHYEQYF